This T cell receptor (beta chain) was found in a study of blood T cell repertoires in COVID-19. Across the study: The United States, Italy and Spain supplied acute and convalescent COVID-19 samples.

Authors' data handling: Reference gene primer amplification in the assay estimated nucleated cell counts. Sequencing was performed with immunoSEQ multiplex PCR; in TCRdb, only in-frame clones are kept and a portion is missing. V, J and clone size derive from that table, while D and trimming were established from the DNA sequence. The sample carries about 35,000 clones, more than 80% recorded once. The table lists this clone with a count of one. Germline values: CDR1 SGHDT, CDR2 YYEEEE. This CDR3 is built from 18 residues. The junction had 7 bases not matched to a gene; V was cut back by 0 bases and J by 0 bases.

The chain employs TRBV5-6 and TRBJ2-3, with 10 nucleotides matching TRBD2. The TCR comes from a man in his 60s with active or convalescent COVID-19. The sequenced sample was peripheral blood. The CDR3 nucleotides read TGTGCCAGCAGCTTGGATGTTAGCGGGAGGCCTAGCACAGATACGCAGTATTTT. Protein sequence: CASSLDVSGRPSTDTQYF.